This T cell receptor beta chain came from a study of T cells in Graves' hyperthyroidism and ophthalmopathy. Diagnostic decisions used clinical symptoms, serum thyroxine and TRAb, thyroid ultrasound and orbital computed tomography. TCR beta CDR3 regions were amplified from RNA transcripts. The primer set for the first-round RT-PCR of the TCR CDR3 was HTBI. Via MiXCR, TCRdb re-called the multiplex PCR reads, giving one row per CDR3 protein. The sample has 500,000 to 600,000 distinct CDR3 sequences, 35% to 55% seen once. Study results and limitations: Onset of ophthalmopathy came a median around 7.1 months after the model predicted it.

The table lists this clonotype with many counts. The antigen remains undetermined. Trimming left V 6 bases short and J 2 bases short, with 8 bases between. This CDR3 is built from 13 residues. Germline loops: CDR1 SNHLY, CDR2 FYNNEI. The chain has TRBV2 and TRBJ1-5; D may be TRBD1 (5 bases). This TCR was recovered from a woman aged 18-29 years with Graves' hyperthyroidism. Sequencing was done on a sample of peripheral blood or thyroid tissue (not recorded which). Written as DNA, the CDR3 is TGTGCCAGCAGGGGGACGGGCAATCAGCCCCAGCATTTT. It translates to CASRGTGNQPQHF. Together with reference TRBV2 and TRBJ1-5, the CDR3 gives the full variable domain: EPEVTQTPSHQVTQMGQEVILRCVPISNHLYFYWYRQILGQKVEFLVSFYNNEISEKSEIFDDQFSVERPDGSNFTLKIRSTKLEDSAMYFCASRGTGNQPQHFGDGTRLSIL.